This record looks at one T cell receptor beta chain sequence and its context. This record belongs to a study of blood T cell repertoires in COVID-19. Study at large: Acute-phase and convalescent COVID-19 samples originated in the United States, Italy and Spain. Sources were T cells, B-cell-depleted T cells, or PBMCs; the material itself was cDNA or gDNA.

Original processing methods: Amplification of reference gene primers provided the estimated nucleated cell counts. Sequencing was performed with immunoSEQ multiplex PCR; in TCRdb, only in-frame clones are kept and a portion is missing. V, J and clone size derive from that table, while D and trimming were established from the DNA sequence. The sample records roughly 160,000 clones, around nine tenths being singletons. Seattle participants joined during active infection and were tracked over time. Germline CDR1 and CDR2: MNHNS and SASEGT. The V and J ends lost 3 bases and 0 bases respectively, with 9 bases between them. The CDR3 runs 15 residues.

The chain employs TRBV6-1 and TRBJ2-1, with D unresolved. What was sequenced was peripheral blood. This receptor was obtained from a woman between 65 and 79 years old with COVID-19, enrolled during active disease. Written as DNA, the CDR3 is TGTGCCAGCAGTGATCTGTACAGCTCCTACAATGAGCAGTTCTTC. It yields the protein CASSDLYSSYNEQFF.